The 20 T cell receptor beta chains below were found in one sample sequenced in a study of control samples from healthy donors and cancer patients. Data came from immunoSEQ multiplex PCR; TCRdb stores just in-frame clones and leaves some out. The sample holds around 120,000 clones, 80% to 90% seen once. Sequencing used blood. Receptor source: a man between 60 and 75 years old in good health.

The J gene is TRBJ2-7, the V gene TRBV7-9, with D unresolved. Trimming took off 5 bases at V and 6 bases at J, with 8 bases between the two ends. Germline CDR1 is SEHNR and CDR2 is FQNEAQ (reference sequence). The CDR3 covers 11 residues. This chain's CDR3 is CASSLISEQYF. For the CDR3, the DNA is TGTGCCAGCAGCCTCATCTCCGAGCAGTACTTC.

V is TRBV7-2 and J is TRBJ2-5; 12 bases are shared with TRBD2. V shed 0 bases and J 2 bases; nucleotides not matched to a gene: 13. The CDR3 consists of 20 residues. Germline V gene lookup returns CDR1 SGHTA and CDR2 FQGNSA. The CDR3 coding sequence is TGTGCCAGCAGCTTAGCCAGGGAGACTAGCGGGGGCCGGGGGCAAGAGACCCAGTACTTC. It yields the protein CASSLARETSGGRGQETQYF.

The rearrangement joins TRBV19 to TRBJ1-6; D remains ambiguous. Trimming pared 6 bases from V and 7 bases from J, leaving 16 bases between. This CDR3 comprises 15 residues. Germline CDR1 and CDR2: LNHDA and SQIVND (reference sequence). The DNA of the CDR3 is TGTGCCAGTAGCCGGACCTCGGTAGAGAATTCACCCCTCCACTTT. Amino acid sequence: CASSRTSVENSPLHF.

As regards this clone: The sample holds other DNA sequences that translate to the same CDR3. This chain joins TRBV6-5 and TRBJ2-7; D gene ambiguous. The V end lost 0 bases, the J end lost 2 bases, and 8 bases lay between the germline ends. Germline assignment: CDR1 MNHEY and CDR2 SVGAGI. This CDR3 has 14 amino acids. CDR3 sequence: CASSYSTRAYEQYF. DNA for the CDR3: TGTGCCAGCAGTTACTCAACCCGCGCCTACGAGCAGTACTTC.

This clone has only a few counts. The V gene is TRBV19, the J gene TRBJ2-1; D might be TRBD2 (5 bases). This CDR3 region has 13 residues. Per the germline V gene, CDR1 is LNHDA and CDR2 is SQIVND (reference sequence). Trimming stripped 3 bases from V and 8 bases from J, with 11 bases between. CDR3 bases: TGTGCCAGTAGTATTGGGTACGGGGATGAGCAGTTCTTC. It encodes CASSIGYGDEQFF.

The rearrangement uses TRBV2 and TRBJ2-1; D remains ambiguous. V was clipped by 6 bases and J by 2 bases, with 5 bases between them. The germline V gene has CDR1 SNHLY and CDR2 FYNNEI. The CDR3 loop spans 12 amino acids. In nucleotides, the CDR3 is TGTGCCAGCAGAGCCCCCTACAATGAGCAGTTCTTC. Translation: CASRAPYNEQFF.

The genes are TRBV2 and TRBJ1-1; 10 bases map to TRBD1. CDR1 is SNHLY and CDR2 is FYNNEI in the germline V gene. The CDR3 runs to 22 residues. V trimming: 3 bases; J trimming: 0 bases; junction bases outside the gene matches: 22. CDR3 amino acids: CASSEHKGSSRDRGRMNTEAFF. CDR3 nucleotides: TGTGCCAGCAGTGAGCATAAAGGCTCCTCCCGGGACAGGGGACGCATGAACACTGAAGCTTTCTTT. Using reference TRBV2 and TRBJ1-1 for the parts outside the CDR3, the full variable domain is EPEVTQTPSHQVTQMGQEVILRCVPISNHLYFYWYRQILGQKVEFLVSFYNNEISEKSEIFDDQFSVERPDGSNFTLKIRSTKLEDSAMYFCASSEHKGSSRDRGRMNTEAFFGQGTRLTVV.

This clone was seen more than once but under ten times. This chain links TRBV7-8 with TRBJ2-7, with 8 bases aligning to TRBD2. CDR1 is SGHVS and CDR2 is FQNEAQ in the germline V gene. The CDR3 runs 16 residues. With 5 bases clipped from V and 3 bases from J, the junction kept 12 bases outside the gene matches. CDR3 bases: TGTGCCAGCAGCAAAAGCATCGGGGGGGCTAACTACGAGCAGTACTTC. This sequence encodes CASSKSIGGANYEQYF. The full variable domain, with the rest looked up from reference TRBV7-8 and TRBJ2-7, is GAGVSQSPRYKVAKRGQDVALRCDPISGHVSLFWYQQALGQGPEFLTYFQNEAQLDKSGLPSDRFFAERPEGSVSTLKIQRTQQEDSAVYLCASSKSIGGANYEQYFGPGTRLTVT.

The V call is TRBV28, the J call TRBJ1-2; D is perhaps TRBD1 (5 bases). The CDR3 is 15 residues long. The ends were cut back, 2 bases at V and 8 bases at J, with 18 bases in the middle. CDR1 and CDR2 from the germline V gene are MDHEN and SYDVKM. CDR3 sequence reads: CASSLSQGSKDGYTF. CDR3 DNA sequence: TGTGCCAGCAGTTTAAGCCAGGGTTCGAAGGACGGCTACACCTTC.

This clone was observed a handful of times. The CDR3 sequence: CASSLDGRKDEKLFF. The CDR3 DNA reads TGCGCCAGCAGCTTGGATGGACGGAAGGATGAAAAACTGTTTTTT. The rearrangement uses TRBV5-1 and TRBJ1-4; D gene uncertain. The length of the CDR3 is 15 residues. V was cut by 0 bases and J by 6 bases, with 12 bases left in between. Germline assignment: CDR1 SGHRS and CDR2 YFSETQ.

This clone showed up just a few times. The chain recombines TRBV7-9 with TRBJ2-7, with 10 bases matching TRBD2. This CDR3 is 14 amino acids long. The V gene end was trimmed by 5 bases and the J gene end by 4 bases; junction bases not matched to a gene: 5. Germline CDR1 reads SEHNR; CDR2 reads FQNEAQ (reference sequence). CDR3 DNA: TGTGCCAGCAGCCGGGGGACTAGCGAATACGAGCAGTACTTC. Residues: CASSRGTSEYEQYF.

The chain has TRBV19 and TRBJ2-7; maybe TRBD2 (5 bases). Germline values: CDR1 LNHDA, CDR2 SQIVND (reference sequence). Trimming stripped 5 bases from V and 6 bases from J, with 17 bases between. The CDR3 spans 14 residues. CDR3 nucleotides: TGTGCCAGTAGTCTCTGGACCGCGGCGGGCGAGCAGTACTTC. Translated: CASSLWTAAGEQYF. Based on the CDR3 plus reference TRBV19 and TRBJ2-7, the full variable domain is DGGITQSPKYLFRKEGQNVTLSCEQNLNHDAMYWYRQDPGQGLRLIYYSQIVNDFQKGDIAEGYSVSREKKESFPLTVTSAQKNPTAFYLCASSLWTAAGEQYFGPGTRLTVT.

This sequence joins TRBV18 and TRBJ1-2; 9 bases match TRBD1. From germline, CDR1 is KGHSH and CDR2 LQKENI. Trimming cost V 3 bases and J 5 bases; bases outside gene matches: 1. The CDR3 length is 13 residues. The CDR3: CASSPGQGYGYTF. CDR3 nucleotides: TGTGCCAGCTCACCGGGACAGGGTTATGGCTACACCTTC.

The V call is TRBV9, the J call TRBJ2-7; 7 bases map to TRBD2. V gave up 4 bases and J gave up 4 bases; unmatched junction bases: 8. The length of the CDR3 is 14 residues. Germline V lookup: CDR1 SGDLS, CDR2 YYNGEE. Here the CDR3 DNA reads TGTGCCAGCAGCTTTCGGGGGGACTTATACGAGCAGTACTTC. Residues: CASSFRGDLYEQYF.

This chain connects TRBV21-1 to TRBJ1-5; the table's D gene call, TRBD1, was not cross checked with the DNA. TRBV21-1 is marked as a pseudogene. The CDR3 loop spans 21 amino acids. In DNA form, the CDR3 reads TGTGCCAGCAGCAAAAGGGCTCCGACGGACAGGGGGAACTATAGCAATCAGCCCCAGCATTTT. Translation: CASSKRAPTDRGNYSNQPQHF.

This clone was observed once. The J gene is TRBJ2-7, the V gene TRBV18, with D unclear. The germline CDR1 and CDR2 sequences are KGHSH and LQKENI. CDR3 length: 11 amino acids. V lost 5 bases and J 4 bases, leaving 6 bases between the germline ends. The CDR3 loop is CASSDQYEQYF. In DNA, the CDR3 is TGTGCCAGCTCAGACCAATACGAGCAGTACTTC.

This chain connects TRBV4-3 to TRBJ2-3; 9 nucleotides agree with TRBD2. With 1 base clipped from V and 3 bases from J, the junction kept 2 bases outside the gene matches. There are 15 residues in the CDR3. In germline, CDR1 is LGHNA, CDR2 YSLEER. The CDR3: CASSQGGLATDTQYF. The CDR3 DNA follows: TGCGCCAGCAGCCAAGGGGGACTAGCTACAGATACGCAGTATTTT.

The CDR3 nucleotides are TGTGCCAGCAGTACGGGGGACAGGTCAAATGCACCCCTCCACTTT. Translated, it gives CASSTGDRSNAPLHF. The J gene is TRBJ1-6, the V gene TRBV27, with TRBD1 matching 8 bases. V gave up 5 bases and J gave up 11 bases; unmatched junction bases: 11. This CDR3 is built from 15 residues. Germline CDR1 is MNHEY and CDR2 is SMNVEV (reference sequence).

This chain links TRBV5-1 with TRBJ2-2; D ambiguous. V was pared by 5 bases and J by 1 base, with 9 bases between. Germline CDR1 and CDR2: SGHRS and YFSETQ. The CDR3 contains 14 residues. The CDR3, as DNA: TGCGCCAGCAGAATAGACCTGAACACCGGGGAGCTGTTTTTT. It encodes CASRIDLNTGELFF.

This clone was counted only a few times. The chain couples TRBV9 to TRBJ2-5; D possibly corresponds to TRBD1 (5 bases). Germline loops: CDR1 SGDLS, CDR2 YYNGEE. The CDR3 contains 14 residues. V was clipped by 3 bases and J by 1 base, with 10 bases between them. CDR3 sequence reads: CASSADRFQETQYF. The CDR3 DNA reads TGTGCCAGCAGCGCCGACAGATTCCAAGAGACCCAGTACTTC.